This TCR beta chain was retrieved from a study of blood T cell repertoires in COVID-19. Study at large: In each case, the material was cDNA or gDNA derived from T cells, B-cell-depleted T cells, or PBMCs.

Trimming left V 4 bases short and J 4 bases short, with 16 bases between. The CDR3 contains 15 residues. The V gene's germline CDR1 is LNHDA and CDR2 SQIVND (reference sequence). Everyone who took part was roughly 18 to 89 years old, and they came from about two dozen US areas. Assignment of participants to cohorts was predicated upon participant-reported clinical history. In the study's own analysis: Estimated nucleated cell counts came from reference gene primer amplification. This table comes from immunoSEQ multiplex PCR, and its TCRdb copy is limited to in-frame clones, with some not included. D and trimming come from the DNA, and the V and J calls and clone size come from that table. The sample lists around 200,000 clones; 75% to 90% were seen once.

The receptor comes from a middle-aged woman with acute COVID-19. What was sequenced was PBMCs or T cells enriched from blood (not recorded which). V is TRBV19 and J is TRBJ1-1, with D unresolved. The CDR3 nucleotides read TGTGCCAGTAGTAAGTCGGGGTGGGATGGCACTGAAGCTTTCTTT. Translated: CASSKSGWDGTEAFF.